The 19 T cell receptor beta chains in this list originate from one sample, sequenced in a study of metastatic and nonmetastatic thyroid tumors. Thyroid surgery was performed in patients who had received no treatment beforehand. MiXCR was used by TCRdb to re-call the PCR reads. The top ten hold about 9.8% of the sample, which has about 49,000 clones, less than 5% seen once. Material: blood. The receptors shown here come from a female donor with papillary thyroid cancer or a benign thyroid nodule (not recorded which). Some clones in this sample may be carry-over from other donors' samples.

This clone was observed at least ten times. The CDR3 region is CSASTRVASTDTQYF. CDR3 nucleotide sequence: TGCAGTGCTTCTACGCGGGTGGCTAGCACAGATACGCAGTATTTT. The V call is TRBV20-1, the J call TRBJ2-3; D is perhaps TRBD2 (5 bases). The CDR3 has 15 residues. In germline, CDR1 is DFQATT, CDR2 SNEGSKA (reference sequence). V lost 5 bases and J 0 bases, leaving 15 bases between the germline ends.

This clone occurred many times. The chain couples TRBV19 to TRBJ2-7; D ambiguous. The ends were cut back, 1 base at V and 0 bases at J, with 7 bases in the middle. This CDR3 is built from 14 residues. Germline CDR1 is LNHDA and CDR2 is SQIVND (reference sequence). CDR3 amino acids: CASSIGQISYEQYF. For the CDR3, the DNA is TGTGCCAGTAGTATAGGGCAAATCTCCTACGAGCAGTACTTC. Filled out from reference TRBV19 and TRBJ2-7, the complete variable domain reads DGGITQSPKYLFRKEGQNVTLSCEQNLNHDAMYWYRQDPGQGLRLIYYSQIVNDFQKGDIAEGYSVSREKKESFPLTVTSAQKNPTAFYLCASSIGQISYEQYFGPGTRLTVT.

This clone was seen only a few times. The rearrangement joins TRBV29-1 to TRBJ2-4; TRBD1 aligns across 9 bases. CDR3 length: 11 amino acids. The germline gives CDR1 SQVTM, CDR2 ANQGSEA. Trimming at V came to 5 bases and at J to 9 bases, leaving 2 bases not matched to a gene. For the CDR3, the DNA is TGCAGCGTTCAGACAGGGGGCATTCAGTACTTC. Its translation: CSVQTGGIQYF.

This clone was detected many times. V and J are TRBV7-9 and TRBJ2-7; 9 positions agree with TRBD1. Germline trimming cut 1 base from V and 6 bases from J; bases unmatched to any gene: 7. Germline V CDR1 and CDR2: SEHNR, FQNEAQ (reference sequence). This CDR3 comprises 15 residues. The CDR3 nucleotides read TGTGCCAGCAGCTTAGTGTCACAGGGGGCGCCCGAGCAGTACTTC. Its translation is CASSLVSQGAPEQYF.

This clone has ten or more counts. This chain connects TRBV28 to TRBJ2-6, with no clear D. Trimming stripped 2 bases from V and 4 bases from J, with 9 bases between. Germline V gives CDR1 MDHEN, CDR2 SYDVKM. This CDR3 is built from 15 residues. CDR3 region: CASSLGRVGANVLTF. The CDR3 DNA reads as TGTGCCAGCAGTTTAGGTAGGGTGGGGGCCAACGTCCTGACTTTC. Combining the CDR3 with reference TRBV28 and TRBJ2-6 gives the whole variable domain DVKVTQSSRYLVKRTGEKVFLECVQDMDHENMFWYRQDPGLGLRLIYFSYDVKMKEKGDIPEGYSVSREKKERFSLILESASTNQTSMYLCASSLGRVGANVLTFGAGSRLTVL.

This clone was seen ten or more times. V is TRBV30 and J is TRBJ2-1; D perhaps matches TRBD2 (5 bases). Trimming stripped 2 bases from V and 6 bases from J, with 23 bases between. The length of the CDR3 is 17 residues. Germline CDR1 is GTSNPN and CDR2 is SVGIG (reference sequence). The CDR3 region is CAWSTRSGPYISNEQFF. In DNA, the CDR3 is TGTGCCTGGAGTACCCGGAGCGGCCCTTACATTAGCAATGAGCAGTTCTTC.

There are many counts of this clone. V gene TRBV5-5 combines with J gene TRBJ1-1, with D unclear. The CDR3 spans 14 residues. V lost 2 bases and J 0 bases, leaving 8 bases between the germline ends. Germline lookup yields CDR1 SGHKS and CDR2 YYEKEE (reference sequence). For the CDR3, the DNA is TGTGCCAGCAGCTTTAGTACAATGAACACTGAAGCTTTCTTT. Translated: CASSFSTMNTEAFF.

This clone occurred many times. This chain joins TRBV19 and TRBJ2-7; D unresolved. CDR1 LNHDA and CDR2 SQIVND come from the germline V gene (reference sequence). The CDR3 runs to 15 residues. V lost 6 bases to trimming and J lost 2 bases, with 17 bases between them. Written as DNA, the CDR3 is TGTGCCAGTAGCCAAAGTCATTGGGAAACCTACGAGCAGTACTTC. Its translation: CASSQSHWETYEQYF.

In its sample, this clone was seen many times. The chain carries TRBV5-8 and TRBJ1-1, with a possible D match to TRBD1 (5 bases). Trimming stripped 2 bases from V and 1 base from J, with 27 bases between. CDR1 SGHTS and CDR2 YDEGEE come from the germline V gene. The CDR3 extends over 20 amino acids. DNA for the CDR3: TGTGCCAGCAGCTTTGCAGGGCAGGTTCTCTACGGATTCCGGAACACTGAAGCTTTCTTT. Translated, it gives CASSFAGQVLYGFRNTEAFF.

This clone was observed at least ten times. This rearrangement joins TRBV12-3 or TRBV12-4 to TRBJ2-7, with a tentative D call TRBD2 (6 bases). Trimming left V 1 base short and J 5 bases short, with 15 bases between. CDR3 length: 15 residues. This CDR3 reads CASSLVGGRSHEQYF. The CDR3 DNA sequence: TGTGCCAGCAGTTTAGTGGGAGGCAGGTCGCACGAGCAGTACTTC.

This chain joins TRBV27 and TRBJ2-1; D is perhaps TRBD2 (5 bases). Germline CDR1 MNHEY, CDR2 SMNVEV (reference sequence). V gave up 2 bases and J gave up 8 bases, with 7 bases separating them. The CDR3 totals 12 residues. In DNA form, the CDR3 reads TGTGCCAGCAGTTTACTAGCCTATGAGCAGTTCTTC. This sequence encodes CASSLLAYEQFF.

This clone was observed at least ten times. The rearrangement uses TRBV5-1 and TRBJ1-1; D not resolved. The CDR3 contains 14 residues. V lost 0 bases, J lost 4 bases, and 10 bases lay in between. Germline CDR1 SGHRS, CDR2 YFSETQ. The CDR3 region is CASSLGVASTEAFF. The CDR3, as DNA: TGCGCCAGCAGCTTGGGGGTGGCGAGCACTGAAGCTTTCTTT.

This clone was picked up many times. The rearrangement links TRBV7-8 to TRBJ2-1; the D gene is possibly TRBD2 (6 bases). The germline gives CDR1 SGHVS, CDR2 FQNEAQ. Deletions cut 3 bases from V and 7 bases from J, with 16 bases between. This CDR3 comprises 15 residues. The CDR3 bases are TGTGCCAGCAGCTTGAGGAGGGAGCCAGAAAATGAGCAGTTCTTC. Encoded protein: CASSLRREPENEQFF.

This chain joins TRBV6-5 and TRBJ1-5, with TRBD1 matching 7 bases. Germline V lookup: CDR1 MNHEY, CDR2 SVGAGI. The ends lost 0 bases at V and 5 bases at J; junction bases unmatched: 4. The CDR3 is 15 residues long. The CDR3 DNA is TGTGCCAGCAGTTACTCAGGGGGCCCTGATCAGCCCCAGCATTTT. This encodes CASSYSGGPDQPQHF.

This clone was counted many times. The chain joins TRBV15 to TRBJ2-7, with TRBD1 matching 9 bases. CDR3 size: 15 residues. Germline CDR1 reads LNHNV; CDR2 reads YYDKDF (reference sequence). With 5 bases clipped from V and 3 bases from J, the junction kept 8 bases outside the gene matches. The CDR3 sequence: CATSPRTGEGYEQYF. The DNA for the CDR3 is TGTGCCACCAGCCCTCGGACAGGGGAGGGCTACGAGCAGTACTTC.

This clone has only a few counts. Written as DNA, the CDR3 is TGTGCCAGCAGCTTAGCGCTGGTCTACGAGCAGTACTTC. Encoded protein: CASSLALVYEQYF. V usage is TRBV7-2 and J usage is TRBJ2-7, with D unresolved. The CDR3 covers 13 residues. Germline lookup yields CDR1 SGHTA and CDR2 FQGNSA. The V end was cut by 0 bases, the J end by 3 bases, with 6 bases between.

This clone was observed many times. The chain joins TRBV12-3 or TRBV12-4 to TRBJ2-1, with D perhaps given as TRBD1 or TRBD2 (5 bases each). This CDR3 is built from 15 residues. V lost 1 base and J lost 4, with 11 bases in between. CDR3 protein: CASSLGGFGYNEQFF. The DNA for the CDR3 is TGTGCCAGCAGTTTAGGGGGGTTTGGTTACAATGAGCAGTTCTTC.

This clone appeared many times. Other DNA sequences of this sample code for an identical CDR3. The genes are TRBV29-1 and TRBJ1-1; D call uncertain. Germline V gives CDR1 SQVTM, CDR2 ANQGSEA. Trimming shortened V by 4 bases and J by 3 bases, and 9 bases separated the two germline ends. The CDR3 length is 12 residues. CDR3 nucleotides: TGCAGCGTTGTTTATATGGACACTGAAGCTTTCTTT. Translation gives CSVVYMDTEAFF.

In this sample, this clone turned up a few times. CDR3 sequence reads: CASSFLARRTGELFF. The CDR3 DNA sequence: TGTGCCAGCAGTTTTCTAGCGAGACGCACCGGGGAGCTGTTTTTT. The J gene is TRBJ2-2, the V gene TRBV27; D might be TRBD2 (6 bases). Deletions cut 3 bases from V and 4 bases from J, with 12 bases between. Germline V CDR1 and CDR2: MNHEY, SMNVEV (reference sequence). There are 15 residues in the CDR3.